A selection of T cell receptor beta chains follows, all from one sample in a study of blood T cell repertoires in COVID-19. Sequencing used immunoSEQ multiplex PCR; TCRdb keeps in-frame clones, though not all of them. The sample consists of about 160,000 clones, over 85% of them appearing once. Sequenced material: peripheral blood. The receptors come from a woman aged 50 to 60 with acute or convalescent COVID-19. The CDR3 runs from the conserved cysteine through the conserved F or W. D genes are given only for firm matches. Clone sizes are given selectively: once, few, many, or a class where the clone is expanded.

size	V	D	J	DNA	CDR3
-	TRBV9	-	TRBJ1-2	TGTGCCAGCAGCCAGGCTCGGACTTTATCCAACTATGGCTACACCTTC	CASSQARTLSNYGYTF
-	TRBV19	TRBD1	TRBJ2-5	TGTGCCAGTAGTATGCCTGGACAGGGAGTATCCCTGCAGTACTTC	CASSMPGQGVSLQYF
-	TRBV7-8	TRBD2	TRBJ2-3	TGTGCCAGCAGCTCATGGGGACTAGGCACAGATACGCAGTATTTT	CASSSWGLGTDTQYF
-	TRBV7-3	TRBD1	TRBJ1-5	TGTGCCAGCAGCTTAAAGGAGGGTGGGACAGAGTTGACCTGGAATAGCAATCAGCCCCAGCATTTT	CASSLKEGGTELTWNSNQPQHF
-	TRBV29-1	-	TRBJ1-2	TGCAGCGTCCCGGCAGGGCCGTTCTATGGCTACACCTTC	CSVPAGPFYGYTF
-	TRBV5-1	TRBD2	TRBJ2-3	TGCGCCAGCAGCCTCACGGGGGGGCCAGGAGATACGCAGTATTTT	CASSLTGGPGDTQYF
-	TRBV27	TRBD1	TRBJ1-4	TGTGCCAGCAGTTTTGGACAGGCTACTAATGAAAAACTGTTTTTT	CASSFGQATNEKLFF
-	TRBV7-8	TRBD1	TRBJ1-4	TGTGCCACCACGTCTCAAGGGACAGCTAATGAAAAACTGTTTTTT	CATTSQGTANEKLFF
-	TRBV28	-	TRBJ2-7	TGTGCCAGCAGTTTCCGGGTCGACGAGCAGTACTTC	CASSFRVDEQYF
-	TRBV5-6	-	TRBJ2-7	TGTGCCAGCAGCTTGAGAGCAGGGGACGCGGGTGGGCAGTACTTC	CASSLRAGDAGGQYF
-	TRBV4-1	TRBD1	TRBJ1-5	TGCGCCAGCAGCCAAGATACAGGGGGGCAGCCCCAGCATTTT	CASSQDTGGQPQHF
-	TRBV6-5	-	TRBJ2-2	TGTGCCAGCGAGCCGCGAAGTGGCGGGGAGCTGTTTTTT	CASEPRSGGELFF
-	TRBV24-1	-	TRBJ2-1	TGTGCCACCAGTGACCGACTAGACTCCTACAATGAGCAGTTCTTC	CATSDRLDSYNEQFF
-	TRBV28	-	TRBJ2-7	TGTGCCAGCAGTTTCGACCCCGTCCAACTAGTTTCCTACGAGCAGTACTTC	CASSFDPVQLVSYEQYF
-	TRBV9	-	TRBJ1-2	TGTGCCAGCAGCGTAGAAGGCAGGGGAGCCCTTAACTATGGCTACACCTTC	CASSVEGRGALNYGYTF
-	TRBV30	-	TRBJ2-2	TGTGCCTGGAGTGTTCCCGGGACCGGGGAGCTGTTTTTT	CAWSVPGTGELFF
-	TRBV5-6	-	TRBJ1-5	TGTGCCAGCAGCCGAGGAGGAGCCAATCAGCCCCAGCATTTT	CASSRGGANQPQHF
-	TRBV25-1	-	TRBJ1-6	TGTGCCAGCAGTGAGTCATCGGTCTTAAAGTCACCCCTCCACTTT	CASSESSVLKSPLHF
-	TRBV30	-	TRBJ1-5	TGTGCCTGGAGTATAGCCAATCAGCCCCAGCATTTT	CAWSIANQPQHF
-	TRBV7-3	-	TRBJ2-2	TGTGCCAGCAGCTTACGGGGTACGGACACCGGGGAGCTGTTTTTT	CASSLRGTDTGELFF
-	TRBV5-1	-	TRBJ1-1	TGCGCCAGCAGTACGAGCCTGAACACTGAAGCTTTCTTT	CASSTSLNTEAFF
-	TRBV6-5	-	TRBJ1-1	TGTGCCAGCAGATCGACAGGAGCTTTCTTT	CASRSTGAFF
once	TRBV4-1	-	TRBJ2-1	TGCGCCAGCAGCCAAGTAAGCCCCAATGAGCAGTTCTTC	CASSQVSPNEQFF
once	TRBV15	-	TRBJ1-2	TGTGCCACCAGCAGAGATCACAGCTACTATGGCTACACCTTC	CATSRDHSYYGYTF
-	TRBV28	TRBD1	TRBJ1-6	TGTGCCAGCAGTACCCCGGGACAGGGACGATCACCCCTCCACTTT	CASSTPGQGRSPLHF
once	TRBV15	TRBD1	TRBJ2-7	TGTGCCACCAGCAGAGTGAGACAGGGGGTCTACGAGCAGTACTTC	CATSRVRQGVYEQYF
-	TRBV12-3/TRBV12-4	-	TRBJ2-1	TGTGCCAGCAGTTTTTGGGCGGCGGAGGGCCGGTTCTTC	CASSFWAAEGRFF
once	TRBV21-1	-	TRBJ2-7	TGTGCCAGCAGCAAAACGCTGTCCCCGGGGACAGGGGGCTCCTACGAGCAGTACTTC	CASSKTLSPGTGGSYEQYF
-	TRBV6-1	-	TRBJ2-1	TGTGCCAGCAGTGAAAGGGCGGGGTCGAACCCCAATGAGCAGTTCTTC	CASSERAGSNPNEQFF
-	TRBV7-3	-	TRBJ2-5	TGTGCCAGCAGCTCCTCGTCTCGGGAGACCCAGTACTTC	CASSSSSRETQYF
-	TRBV30	-	TRBJ1-6	TGTGCCTGGAGAGGCACAGGGCCAGGTTCACCCCTCCACTTT	CAWRGTGPGSPLHF
-	TRBV9	-	TRBJ1-1	TGTGCCAGCAGCGTGGGCAGGAACACTGAAGCTTTCTTT	CASSVGRNTEAFF
-	TRBV19	TRBD1	TRBJ2-7	TGTGCCAGTAGTAAGACAGGGGGCGGAGGTGAGCAGTACTTC	CASSKTGGGGEQYF
-	TRBV19	TRBD1	TRBJ1-4	TGTGCCAGTAGTCATCAAGGGGAAGGGAGACCCAGGGGGGAAAAACTGTTTTTT	CASSHQGEGRPRGEKLFF
-	TRBV12-3/TRBV12-4	-	TRBJ1-1	TGTGCCAGCAGTTGGGGGGGGAACACTGAAGCTTTCTTT	CASSWGGNTEAFF
-	TRBV5-6	-	TRBJ2-2	TGTGCCAGCAGCATTCTCGACACGAACACCGGGGAGCTGTTTTTT	CASSILDTNTGELFF
-	TRBV28	-	TRBJ2-1	TGTGCCAGCAGTTTGTCTCCACAGGCAGCATCCAATGAGCAGTTCTTC	CASSLSPQAASNEQFF
-	TRBV11-1	-	TRBJ2-7	TGTGCCAGCAGCTTGTATAGAGGTTCCTACGAGCAGTACTTC	CASSLYRGSYEQYF
few	TRBV19	-	TRBJ2-2	TGTGCCAGTAGTGTGGGACACACGAACACCGGGGAGCTGTTTTTT	CASSVGHTNTGELFF
-	TRBV6-5	TRBD1	TRBJ2-7	TGTGCCAGCACCCGGACAGGACGCTACGAGCAGTACTTC	CASTRTGRYEQYF
-	TRBV23-1	-	TRBJ2-5	TGCGCCAGCAGTCATGAGCGCAGAGAGACCCAGTACTTC	CASSHERRETQYF
-	TRBV30	-	TRBJ2-3	TGTGCCAGCTCTATAGCGTCAGATACGCAGTATTTT	CASSIASDTQYF
-	TRBV28	TRBD1	TRBJ1-6	TGTGCCACCAAGCCGGGACAGGGCCTTGGGTATAATTCACCCCTCCACTTT	CATKPGQGLGYNSPLHF
-	TRBV19	TRBD1	TRBJ1-2	TGTGCCAGTAGGACAGGGGAGGGCTACACCTTC	CASRTGEGYTF
-	TRBV28	-	TRBJ2-5	TGTGCCAGCAGTTTATCCCCCAGCCAAGAGACCCAGTACTTC	CASSLSPSQETQYF